This TCR beta chain originates from a study of blood T cell repertoires in COVID-19 (dated by TCRdb to 2018 to 2020). Background on the whole study: The collaborator samples originated in the United States, Italy and Spain and spanned the acute and convalescent phases of COVID-19. The prospective study material was composed of cDNA or gDNA derived from T cells, B-cell-depleted T cells, or PBMCs. Subjects who had been exposed to COVID-19, were actively infected with it, or had recovered from it provided the deeply sampled blood TCRbeta repertoires that made up the dataset. A freely available public database, intended as a resource for researchers studying the immune response to SARS-CoV-2, is where the repertoires were released. The samples were drawn from two sources: the first 160 participants of the ongoing ImmuneRACE study, and 1,254 subjects contributed by 6 global collaborators. The sample metadata nearly always contained a de-identified subject ID, COVID-19 status, age in years and sex. Where available, HLA class I and class II types were taken from metadata supplied by the sample provider and were not determined by assay-based typing.

TCRbeta CDR3 regions were amplified from genomic DNA by means of the immunoSEQ Assay, a bias-controlled multiplex PCR. Regarding the original processing steps: Within the assay, amplification of reference gene primers was used to estimate how many nucleated cells each sample contained. Sequence reads were collapsed and filtered to measure the absolute abundance of every unique TCRbeta CDR3 rearrangement. For each sample, productive Simpson clonality was calculated as the square root of Simpson's diversity index across productive rearrangements. Here the immuneACCESS table is served through TCRdb, limited to in-frame sequences with V and J called. Missing clones are a known gap in these copies; in checked studies unresolved V genes cover under half, and the rest lacks a known reason. V, J and clone size are taken as reported in that table, and D and trimming were inferred from the DNA itself. This sample lists 30,000 to 35,000 clones; nearly 80% were detected once. The ten most abundant clones make up around 30% of the sample.

The full study reports these points: How much clinical and demographic metadata was included differed by source and by participant, and the metadata was provided uncurated.

Comments on this clone: Its antigen remains undetermined. No base quality information exists; no much larger clone differs at one position.

The collaborating institutions used their own protocols to collect whole blood in K2EDTA tubes. For TCRbeta analysis, collaborator samples were shipped as frozen whole blood, as isolated PBMCs, or as DNA extracted from either sample type. CDR3 length: 12 amino acids, cysteine to phenylalanine. Only the CDR3 part of the read is kept: 36 bases, read in frame from the first base. In the germline V gene, CDR1 corresponds to SNHLY and CDR2 to FYNNEI. The junction carries 8 bases between V and J, which are trimmed by 3 bases and 6 bases respectively. The receptor comes from an elderly man with acute or convalescent COVID-19. The sequenced sample consisted of peripheral blood. Rearrangement joined TRBV2 to TRBJ1-2, with the D gene uncertain. The CDR3 amino acid sequence is: CASSESRDGYTF. The DNA sequence is as follows: TGTGCCAGCAGTGAGAGTAGAGATGGCTACACCTTC.